This record covers a single T cell receptor (beta chain). Antigen specificity is unknown. The source of the sample is a study of cytomegalovirus exposure and HLA in healthy donors. Study findings and constraints: Across all donors, roughly uniform sequencing depth was an assumption of the presence/absence analyses.

The CDR3 spans 16 residues. Trimming took 1 base from V and 2 from J, leaving 15 bases between them. CDR1 and CDR2 (germline): MGHRA, YSYEKL. Amplification used 60 Vbeta primers and 13 Jbeta primers. The assay was immunoSEQ multiplex PCR, and TCRdb's table has in-frame clones only and misses some. The sample has some 20,000 clones, and its top ten clones hold around a fifth. This chain links TRBV4-1 with TRBJ2-7; tentative D call: TRBD2 (6 bases). The sample consisted of PBMCs. This clonotype originated in a man aged 55 to 70 in good health and CMV-seropositive. This chain's CDR3 is CASSQGATKRAYEQYF. The CDR3 DNA follows: TGCGCCAGCAGCCAAGGGGCGACTAAGCGGGCCTACGAGCAGTACTTC.